This T cell receptor beta chain stems from a study of identical twins. Findings and caveats of the study: In monozygotic twins, models underestimated the sharing of out-of-frame TCR alpha. Excess sharing between twins was weaker in beta out-of-frame sequences.

Between the trimmed V and J ends, which lost 6 bases and 1 base, there was a span of 19 bases. This CDR3 has 17 amino acids. In germline, CDR1 is MDHEN, CDR2 SYDVKM. This clonotype was detected only a few times. What it recognizes is unknown. A universal primer site arose from template switching, and cDNA bore unique molecular identifiers. TCRdb re-derived calls from the 5' RACE reads in MiXCR, one entry per CDR3 protein. This sample carries roughly 290,000 distinct CDR3 sequences, roughly 8.6% of them seen once, and the ten largest clones take approximately 2.1%. This sample was also put to use in a study of yellow fever vaccine responses in identical twins.

The sequenced sample was memory (CD45RO+) T cells sorted from blood. This receptor was obtained from a woman aged 18-29 years in good health. The chain has TRBV28 and TRBJ1-5; D possibly corresponds to TRBD1 (5 bases). In DNA form, the CDR3 reads TGTGCCAGCAGGGGGGTTTTTAAAGCGGCCAGCAATCAGCCCCAGCATTTT. Protein product: CASRGVFKAASNQPQHF. Based on the CDR3 plus reference TRBV28 and TRBJ1-5, the full variable domain is DVKVTQSSRYLVKRTGEKVFLECVQDMDHENMFWYRQDPGLGLRLIYFSYDVKMKEKGDIPEGYSVSREKKERFSLILESASTNQTSMYLCASRGVFKAASNQPQHFGDGTRLSIL.